This T cell receptor (beta chain) came from a study of T-cell memory formation after mild COVID-19. Study information: TCR clusters largely stayed donor specific. Points from the study as a whole: The appearance of some responding clones in pre-infection memory suggested that cross-reactive memory joined.

The germline V gene encodes CDR1 LGHDT and CDR2 YNNKEL (reference sequence). The CDR3 has 18 residues. J gave up 3 bases and V 1 base, and 14 bases lay outside the gene matches. A word on this clonotype: The antigen is not known.

Constant-segment primers served in 5'RACE that generated TCR alpha and TCR beta cDNA libraries bearing sample barcodes and UMIs. MiXCR, applied by TCRdb to the 5' RACE reads, yields one record per CDR3 protein. The table records 400,000 to 550,000 distinct CDR3 sequences, approximately 23% of them present only once. The chain combines TRBV3-1 with TRBJ1-1; 7 bases align to TRBD1. The sequenced sample was PBMCs or a T cell subset sorted from them (not recorded which). The source of this sequence is an adult woman who had mild COVID-19 (a few samples of this study predate the infection). Cell type and time point are not known. The CDR3 bases are TGTGCCAGCAGCCAAGGTCTACCGGGACAGAGGTTACACACTGAAGCTTTCTTT. Translating it yields CASSQGLPGQRLHTEAFF.